The 26 T cell receptor beta chains listed next were all sequenced from one sample in a study of T cells in tuberculosis. Produced via immunoSEQ multiplex PCR; TCRdb's table is partial and in-frame only. The data hold over 35,000 clones, with approximately 95% observed a single time. The source material was PBMCs. The receptor source for this set is a donor aged 10-29 years with latent tuberculosis or without tuberculosis infection.

The gene calls are TRBV9 and TRBJ1-3; D not resolved. The CDR3 extends over 13 amino acids. Trimming took off 0 bases at V and 2 bases at J, with 3 bases between the two ends. Germline loops: CDR1 SGDLS, CDR2 YYNGEE. In DNA, the CDR3 is TGTGCCAGCAGCGTAGCAACTGGAAACACCATATATTTT. This encodes CASSVATGNTIYF.

The CDR3 region has the DNA TGTGCCAGCAGCGAAAGGGACTTCTCCTGGGCCAACGTCCTGACTTTC. Protein: CASSERDFSWANVLTF. The chain is built from TRBV11-2 and TRBJ2-6; perhaps TRBD2 as D (6 bases). Between the trimmed V and J ends, which lost 5 bases and 5 bases, there was a span of 16 bases. This CDR3 has 16 amino acids. Germline V CDR1 and CDR2: SGHAT, FQNNGV.

This rearrangement joins TRBV2 to TRBJ1-2, with no clear D. Germline loops: CDR1 SNHLY, CDR2 FYNNEI. V was trimmed by 3 bases and J by 2 bases, leaving 7 bases between them. The CDR3 spans 13 residues. Here the CDR3 reads CASSDLANYGYTF. CDR3 DNA: TGTGCCAGCAGTGATTTAGCAAACTATGGCTACACCTTC.

The chain combines TRBV11-3 with TRBJ2-7, with D maybe TRBD2 (6 bases). Deletions cut 0 bases from V and 6 bases from J, with 15 bases between. The CDR3 has 15 amino acids. Germline V gives CDR1 SGHNT, CDR2 YENEEA. CDR3 residues: CASSLEDRPEGEQYF. CDR3 DNA: TGTGCCAGCAGCTTAGAGGACCGCCCGGAGGGCGAGCAGTACTTC.

The chain carries TRBV28 and TRBJ1-5, with D perhaps matching TRBD1 (5 bases). Germline-derived CDR1 and CDR2 are MDHEN and SYDVKM. Trimming removed 7 bases at V and 3 bases at J, with 16 bases between. The CDR3 has 15 residues. In nucleotides, the CDR3 is TGTGCCAGCACTGGGATGGGGGGTACCAATCAGCCCCAGCATTTT. Translation gives CASTGMGGTNQPQHF.

V is TRBV5-1 and J is TRBJ1-1; 8 bases line up with TRBD1. The germline V gene has CDR1 SGHRS and CDR2 YFSETQ. V trimming: 2 bases; J trimming: 1 base; junction bases outside the gene matches: 7. This CDR3 region has 16 residues. This CDR3 reads CASSLRDRYSNTEAFF. The DNA of the CDR3 is TGCGCCAGCAGCTTAAGGGACAGGTACTCGAACACTGAAGCTTTCTTT.

The chain carries TRBV27 and TRBJ1-6; possibly TRBD1 for D (5 bases). Trimming removed 5 bases at V and 6 bases at J, with 17 bases between. The CDR3 totals 16 residues. From germline, CDR1 is MNHEY and CDR2 SMNVEV (reference sequence). CDR3 nucleotides: TGTGCCAGCAGTCCCCGCCCCAACGGGGGTAATTCACCCCTCCACTTT. Encoded protein: CASSPRPNGGNSPLHF.

The V call is TRBV2, the J call TRBJ2-2, with TRBD2 as a possible D gene (6 bases). V lost 6 bases, J lost 8 bases, and 19 bases lay in between. The germline gives CDR1 SNHLY, CDR2 FYNNEI. The CDR3 sequence is 15 residues long. The CDR3 region has the DNA TGTGCCAGCAGACTCAACCGACTAGGCCCTGGGGAGCTGTTTTTT. It specifies CASRLNRLGPGELFF.

The chain is built from TRBV7-2 and TRBJ2-5; 9 nucleotides match TRBD1. The V segment lost 5 bases and the J segment 5 bases; nucleotides outside the gene matches: 9. The CDR3 runs 15 residues. Germline V gene data show CDR1 as SGHTA and CDR2 as FQGNSA. The CDR3 here is CASSKRDRVEETQYF. CDR3 sequence (DNA): TGTGCCAGCAGCAAAAGGGACAGGGTTGAGGAGACCCAGTACTTC.

The chain is built from TRBV30 and TRBJ2-6; no reliable D call. Trimming cost V 7 bases and J 2 bases, with 12 bases left between them. Germline-derived CDR1 and CDR2 are GTSNPN and SVGIG (reference sequence). This CDR3 is 14 amino acids long. The CDR3 nucleotides read TGTGCCTACCGCAGGCTTACTGGGGCCAACGTCCTGACTTTC. Encoded protein: CAYRRLTGANVLTF.

The genes are TRBV29-1 and TRBJ2-7; D not certain. Trimming shortened V by 2 bases and J by 6 bases, and 11 bases separated the two germline ends. This CDR3 has 12 amino acids. Germline assignment: CDR1 SQVTM and CDR2 ANQGSEA. The CDR3 spells CSVESTEPEQYF. The DNA of the CDR3 is TGCAGCGTTGAAAGTACAGAACCCGAGCAGTACTTC.

This rearrangement joins TRBV5-1 to TRBJ1-2; maybe TRBD1 (6 bases). Germline V gives CDR1 SGHRS, CDR2 YFSETQ. This CDR3 spans 14 amino acids. V dropped 3 bases and J dropped 4 bases, with 13 bases sitting between them. The CDR3 sequence is CASSSGRGTYGYTF. The CDR3 nucleotides are TGCGCCAGCAGCTCCGGCAGGGGTACCTATGGCTACACCTTC.

This rearrangement joins TRBV7-8 to TRBJ2-7; TRBD2 matches at 7 bases. CDR3 length: 18 amino acids. V was clipped by 4 bases and J by 2 bases; unmatched bases: 17. In germline, CDR1 is SGHVS, CDR2 FQNEAQ. This CDR3 reads CASSSSRHGLGKTYEQYF. The DNA of the CDR3 is TGTGCCAGCAGCTCAAGCCGACACGGACTAGGGAAGACCTACGAGCAGTACTTC. Variable domain in full (rest from reference TRBV7-8 and TRBJ2-7): GAGVSQSPRYKVAKRGQDVALRCDPISGHVSLFWYQQALGQGPEFLTYFQNEAQLDKSGLPSDRFFAERPEGSVSTLKIQRTQQEDSAVYLCASSSSRHGLGKTYEQYFGPGTRLTVT.

V gene TRBV19 combines with J gene TRBJ2-1, with unresolved D. The V and J ends lost 4 bases and 8 bases respectively, with 18 bases between them. This CDR3 has 15 residues. The V gene's germline CDR1 is LNHDA and CDR2 SQIVND (reference sequence). For the CDR3, the DNA is TGTGCCAGTAGTAATCAGCGTGGCCTGCGGTATGAGCAGTTCTTC. Amino acids: CASSNQRGLRYEQFF.

The chain has TRBV15 and TRBJ1-2; a weak D match, TRBD1 (5 bases). Trimming stripped 4 bases from V and 4 bases from J, with 13 bases between. The CDR3 length is 14 residues. Germline V CDR1 and CDR2: LNHNV, YYDKDF (reference sequence). CDR3: CATSKGAEIYGYTF. The CDR3 nucleotides are TGTGCCACCAGCAAAGGGGCAGAAATCTATGGCTACACCTTC.

The chain has TRBV27 and TRBJ1-1; D is ambiguous. Trimming took off 2 bases at V and 4 bases at J, with 8 bases between the two ends. CDR1 is MNHEY, CDR2 SMNVEV, per germline (reference sequence). The CDR3 runs 13 residues. CDR3 amino acids: CASSLLPPTEAFF. As DNA, the CDR3 is TGTGCCAGCAGTTTACTACCCCCCACTGAAGCTTTCTTT.

V is TRBV5-6 and J is TRBJ2-7; 7 positions match TRBD1. V gave up 5 bases and J gave up 5 bases; unmatched junction bases: 10. The CDR3 has 14 residues. Germline loops: CDR1 SGHDT, CDR2 YYEEEE. In DNA, the CDR3 is TGTGCCAGCAGACATATCTACAGGGGTCACGAGCAGTACTTC. It is translated as CASRHIYRGHEQYF.

This clone has just one count. The chain employs TRBV28 and TRBJ2-4; 8 bases align to TRBD1. Losses at the gene ends were 8 bases for V and 0 bases for J; bases not matched to a gene: 6. This CDR3 comprises 15 residues. The germline CDR1 and CDR2 sequences are MDHEN and SYDVKM. CDR3 amino acids: CASAGGGLAKNIQYF. DNA of the CDR3: TGTGCCAGCGCAGGGGGCGGGCTAGCCAAAAACATTCAGTACTTC.

The chain uses TRBV4-3 and TRBJ1-2; the match to TRBD1 covers 10 bases. Losses at the gene ends were 2 bases for V and 7 bases for J; bases not matched to a gene: 7. The CDR3 is made up of 15 amino acids. Looked up from germline, CDR1 is LGHNA and CDR2 is YSLEER. The CDR3 protein is CASSQLTRDRGGYTF. The CDR3 bases are TGCGCCAGCAGCCAACTTACCCGGGACAGGGGTGGCTACACCTTC.

This clone appeared once. The chain employs TRBV6-1 and TRBJ1-2, with D perhaps TRBD1 (5 bases). Germline V gene sequence: CDR1 MNHNS, CDR2 SASEGT. Trimming shortened V by 7 bases and J by 2 bases, and 11 bases separated the two germline ends. CDR3 length equals 13 residues. CDR3: CASMRGWNYGYTF. For the CDR3, the DNA is TGTGCCAGCATGCGGGGGTGGAACTATGGCTACACCTTC.

This chain links TRBV2 with TRBJ1-2; no clear D gene. This CDR3 comprises 11 residues. Germline CDR1 and CDR2: SNHLY and FYNNEI. Trimming removed 2 bases from V and 7 bases from J, with 5 bases in between. The CDR3 spells CASSETGGYTF. CDR3 nucleotide sequence: TGTGCCAGCAGTGAAACCGGTGGCTACACCTTC.

The J gene is TRBJ1-2, the V gene TRBV6-5; TRBD1 is a possible D gene (6 bases). Germline V gene sequence: CDR1 MNHEY, CDR2 SVGAGI. Trimming removed 2 bases at V and 1 base at J, with 11 bases between. The CDR3 covers 15 residues. The CDR3, as DNA: TGTGCCAGCAGTTACGTACAGGGAGTTAACTATGGCTACACCTTC. This codes for CASSYVQGVNYGYTF.

By share, this clone ranks as medium-sized. This chain links TRBV7-2 with TRBJ2-3, with D possibly TRBD2 on 6 matching bases. The length of the CDR3 is 14 residues. Trimming took 3 bases from V and 2 from J, leaving 9 bases between them. Germline lookup yields CDR1 SGHTA and CDR2 FQGNSA. For the CDR3, the DNA is TGTGCCAGCAGCTTGGGCGGGGCCACAGATACGCAGTATTTT. This sequence encodes CASSLGGATDTQYF.

About this clone: At one end the junction does not follow the germline gene, possibly because of a read error. This chain links TRBV11-3 with TRBJ2-4; a possible D gene is TRBD2 (5 bases). In germline, CDR1 is SGHNT, CDR2 YENEEA. The CDR3 has 11 amino acids. The CDR3 sequence: CASCSDRRCHF. CDR3 DNA: TGTGCCAGCTGTAGCGACCGACGGTGCCACTTC.

The chain employs TRBV6-5 and TRBJ1-1, with D tentatively TRBD1 (6 bases). The ends were cut back, 2 bases at V and 4 bases at J, with 8 bases in the middle. The CDR3 extends over 13 amino acids. Looked up from germline, CDR1 is MNHEY and CDR2 is SVGAGI. The CDR3 sequence: CASSYVGGTEAFF. The CDR3 coding sequence is TGTGCCAGCAGTTACGTAGGGGGCACTGAAGCTTTCTTT.

For the CDR3, the DNA is TGCAGCGCCCGTCCCGGGACAGGGGCCCATAGCTCCTACAATGAGCAGTTCTTC. Amino acids: CSARPGTGAHSSYNEQFF. The V and J genes are TRBV29-1 and TRBJ2-1; 10 bases map to TRBD1. The length of the CDR3 is 18 residues. The V gene end was trimmed by 7 bases and the J gene end by 0 bases; junction bases not matched to a gene: 15. Germline CDR1 SQVTM, CDR2 ANQGSEA.